A single sample is the source of the 4 T cell receptor beta chains below, sequenced in a study of blood T cell repertoires in COVID-19 (dated by TCRdb to about 2020). Library creation used the immunoSEQ multiplex PCR assay. TCRdb mirrors the immuneACCESS table, restricted to in-frame sequences. Some clones are absent from its copies; in checked studies, under half trace to an unresolved V gene, and the reason for the others is unknown. The sample table holds over 70,000 clones, of which approximately 80% were seen once. Of the sample, 7% is held by the ten largest clones. Sequencing was carried out using peripheral blood. Receptors were obtained from a man aged 65-85 years with acute or convalescent COVID-19.

This clone was observed a few times. The chain carries TRBV10-3 and TRBJ1-5; TRBD1 is a possible D gene (6 bases). The CDR3 consists of 14 residues. Germline loops: CDR1 ENHRY, CDR2 SYGVKD. V was cut by 3 bases and J by 5 bases, with 11 bases left in between. The chain's CDR3 is CAISEQGEHQPQHF. The CDR3 nucleotides are TGTGCCATCAGTGAACAGGGCGAGCATCAGCCCCAGCATTTT.

The table lists this clone with a few counts. This chain links TRBV14 with TRBJ1-6; D unresolved. Trimming pared 1 base from V and 9 bases from J, leaving 13 bases between. Germline V CDR1 and CDR2: SGHDN, FVKESK. The CDR3 spans 15 residues. The CDR3 reads CASSQVETQISPLHF. DNA for the CDR3: TGTGCCAGCAGCCAAGTGGAGACCCAAATTTCACCCCTCCACTTT. The full variable domain, in which reference TRBV14 and TRBJ1-6 provide the parts outside the CDR3, is EAGVTQFPSHSVIEKGQTVTLRCDPISGHDNLYWYRRVMGKEIKFLLHFVKESKQDESGMPNNRFLAERTGGTYSTLKVQPAELEDSGVYFCASSQVETQISPLHFGNGTRLTVT.

The J gene is TRBJ2-2, the V gene TRBV10-2; possibly TRBD1 for D (5 bases). Trimming shortened V by 4 bases and J by 4 bases, and 13 bases separated the two germline ends. Germline assignment: CDR1 WSHSY and CDR2 SAAADI. There are 15 residues in the CDR3. The CDR3 DNA sequence: TGCGCCAGCAGTGGCCCATCACAGGCCACCGGGGAGCTGTTTTTT. Translation: CASSGPSQATGELFF.

The V call is TRBV5-1, the J call TRBJ2-7; 9 bases line up with TRBD1. CDR1 and CDR2 (germline): SGHRS, YFSETQ. V lost 0 bases and J lost 7; bases outside the gene matches: 8. The CDR3 covers 15 residues. Written as DNA, the CDR3 is TGCGCCAGCAGCTTGGAGGGACAGGGCATAGGTGAGCAGTACTTC. Amino acids: CASSLEGQGIGEQYF.